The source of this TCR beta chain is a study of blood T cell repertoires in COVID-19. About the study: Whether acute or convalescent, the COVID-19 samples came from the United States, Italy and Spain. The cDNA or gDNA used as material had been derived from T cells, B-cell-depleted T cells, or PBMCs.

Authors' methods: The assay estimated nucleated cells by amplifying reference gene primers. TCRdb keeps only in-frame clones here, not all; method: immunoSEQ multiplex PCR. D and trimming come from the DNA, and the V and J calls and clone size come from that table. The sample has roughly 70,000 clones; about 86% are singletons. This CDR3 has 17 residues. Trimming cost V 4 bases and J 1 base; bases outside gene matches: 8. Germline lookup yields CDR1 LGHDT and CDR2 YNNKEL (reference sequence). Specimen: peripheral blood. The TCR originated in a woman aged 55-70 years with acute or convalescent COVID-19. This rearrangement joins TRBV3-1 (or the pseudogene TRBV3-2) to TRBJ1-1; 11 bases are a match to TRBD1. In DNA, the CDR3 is TGTGCCAGCAGCCCCGGACAGGGGGCTTTGAGGAACACTGAAGCTTTCTTT. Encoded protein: CASSPGQGALRNTEAFF.